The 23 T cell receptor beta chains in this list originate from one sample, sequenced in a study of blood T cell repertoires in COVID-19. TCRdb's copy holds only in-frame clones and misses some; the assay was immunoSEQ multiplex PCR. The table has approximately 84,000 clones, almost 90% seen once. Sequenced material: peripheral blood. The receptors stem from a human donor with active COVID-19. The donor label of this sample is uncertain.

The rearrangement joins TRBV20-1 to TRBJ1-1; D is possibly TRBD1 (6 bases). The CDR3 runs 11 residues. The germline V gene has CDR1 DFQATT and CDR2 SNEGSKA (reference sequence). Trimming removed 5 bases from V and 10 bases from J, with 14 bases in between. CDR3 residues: CSAAKGGVAFF. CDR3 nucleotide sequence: TGCAGTGCTGCTAAAGGGGGTGTAGCTTTCTTT.

CDR3 residues: CASSEWTGSQETQYF. CDR3 nucleotide sequence: TGTGCCAGCAGTGAATGGACAGGGTCGCAAGAGACCCAGTACTTC. The rearrangement joins TRBV25-1 to TRBJ2-5; 8 bases are shared with TRBD1. V shed 1 base, J shed 2 bases, and the junction held 3 bases outside the gene matches. The length of the CDR3 is 15 residues. Germline V gene data show CDR1 as MGHDK and CDR2 as SYGVNS.

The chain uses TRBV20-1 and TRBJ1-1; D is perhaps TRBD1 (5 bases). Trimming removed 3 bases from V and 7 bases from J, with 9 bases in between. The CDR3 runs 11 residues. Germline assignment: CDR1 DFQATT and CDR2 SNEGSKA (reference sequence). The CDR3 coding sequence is TGCAGTGCTAGCAAGCAGGGTGAAGCTTTCTTT. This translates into CSASKQGEAFF.

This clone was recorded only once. The CDR3 coding sequence is TGTGCCAGCAGCTTAGATCAGGGGATAGCTTTTGGCGGGGAGCTGTTTTTT. As protein: CASSLDQGIAFGGELFF. This chain uses TRBV11-2 with TRBJ2-2; D is possibly TRBD1 (6 bases). Trimming shortened V by 0 bases and J by 7 bases, and 18 bases separated the two germline ends. Per the germline V gene, CDR1 is SGHAT and CDR2 is FQNNGV. This CDR3 region has 17 residues.

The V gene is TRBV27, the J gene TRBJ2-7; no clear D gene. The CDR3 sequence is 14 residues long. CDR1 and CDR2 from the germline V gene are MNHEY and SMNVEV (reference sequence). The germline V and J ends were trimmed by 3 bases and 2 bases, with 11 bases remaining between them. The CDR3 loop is CASSFLGTAYEQYF. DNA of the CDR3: TGTGCCAGCAGTTTTCTCGGAACAGCCTACGAGCAGTACTTC.

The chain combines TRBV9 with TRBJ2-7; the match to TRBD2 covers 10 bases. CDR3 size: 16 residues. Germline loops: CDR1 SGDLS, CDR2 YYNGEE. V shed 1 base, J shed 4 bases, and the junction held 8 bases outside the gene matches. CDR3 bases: TGTGCCAGCAGCGTAAGTTCTAGCGGGGGTCTGTACGAGCAGTACTTC. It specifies CASSVSSSGGLYEQYF.

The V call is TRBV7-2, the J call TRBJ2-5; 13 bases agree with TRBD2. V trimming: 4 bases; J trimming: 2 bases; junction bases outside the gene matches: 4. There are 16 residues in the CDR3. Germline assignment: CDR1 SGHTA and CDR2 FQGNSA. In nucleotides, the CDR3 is TGTGCCAGCAGCTGGGCGACTAGCGGGGGGCAAGAGACCCAGTACTTC. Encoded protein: CASSWATSGGQETQYF.

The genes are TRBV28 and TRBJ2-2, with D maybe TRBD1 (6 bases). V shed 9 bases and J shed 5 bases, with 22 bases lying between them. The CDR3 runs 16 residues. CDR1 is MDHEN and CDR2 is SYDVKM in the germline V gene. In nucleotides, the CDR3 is TGTGCCAGTATCCTAAATCACGGGACATCTACCGGGGAGCTGTTTTTT. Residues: CASILNHGTSTGELFF.

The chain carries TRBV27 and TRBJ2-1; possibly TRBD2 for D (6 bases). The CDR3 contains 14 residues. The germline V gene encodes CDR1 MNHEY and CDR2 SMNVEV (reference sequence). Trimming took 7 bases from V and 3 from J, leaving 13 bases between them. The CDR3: CASKDRDFYNEQFF. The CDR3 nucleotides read TGTGCCAGCAAAGACCGGGACTTCTACAATGAGCAGTTCTTC.

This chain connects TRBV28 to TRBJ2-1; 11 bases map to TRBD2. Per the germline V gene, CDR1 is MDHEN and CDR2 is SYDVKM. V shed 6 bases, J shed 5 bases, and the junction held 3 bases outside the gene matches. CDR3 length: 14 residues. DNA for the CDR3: TGTGCCAGCAGAACTAGCGGGGGACACAATGAGCAGTTCTTC. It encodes CASRTSGGHNEQFF.

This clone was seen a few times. CDR3 coding DNA: TGTGCCAGCAGTTTAAATCCGGGGGTCTACAATCAGCCCCAGCATTTT. Amino acids: CASSLNPGVYNQPQHF. V and J are TRBV28 and TRBJ1-5; perhaps TRBD1 as D (5 bases). CDR3 length: 16 residues. Trimming pared 2 bases from V and 3 bases from J, leaving 14 bases between. Per germline, CDR1 MDHEN and CDR2 SYDVKM.

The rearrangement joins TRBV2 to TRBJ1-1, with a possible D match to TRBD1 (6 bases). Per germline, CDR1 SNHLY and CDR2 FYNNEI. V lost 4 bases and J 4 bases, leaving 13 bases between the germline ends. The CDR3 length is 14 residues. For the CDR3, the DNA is TGTGCCAGCAGTGTGCAGGGGTTGGGCACTGAAGCTTTCTTT. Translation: CASSVQGLGTEAFF.

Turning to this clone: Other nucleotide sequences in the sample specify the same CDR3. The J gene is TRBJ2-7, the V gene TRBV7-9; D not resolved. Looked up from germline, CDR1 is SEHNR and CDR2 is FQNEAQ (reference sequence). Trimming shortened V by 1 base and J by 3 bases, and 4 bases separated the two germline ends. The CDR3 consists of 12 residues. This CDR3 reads CASSLGSYEQYF. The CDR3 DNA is TGTGCCAGCAGCTTAGGGAGCTACGAGCAGTACTTC.

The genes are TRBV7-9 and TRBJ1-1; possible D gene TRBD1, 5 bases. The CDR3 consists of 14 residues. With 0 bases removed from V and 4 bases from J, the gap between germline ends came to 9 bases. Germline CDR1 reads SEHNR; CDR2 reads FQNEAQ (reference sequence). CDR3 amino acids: CASSLAGAVTEAFF. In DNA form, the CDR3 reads TGTGCCAGCAGCTTAGCAGGGGCGGTCACTGAAGCTTTCTTT.

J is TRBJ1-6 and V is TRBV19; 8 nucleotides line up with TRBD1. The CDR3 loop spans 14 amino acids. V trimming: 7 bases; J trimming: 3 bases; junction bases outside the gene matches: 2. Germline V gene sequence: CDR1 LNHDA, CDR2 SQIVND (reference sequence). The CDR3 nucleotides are TGTGCCAGTAACACAGGGGGCTATAATTCACCCCTCCACTTT. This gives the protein CASNTGGYNSPLHF.

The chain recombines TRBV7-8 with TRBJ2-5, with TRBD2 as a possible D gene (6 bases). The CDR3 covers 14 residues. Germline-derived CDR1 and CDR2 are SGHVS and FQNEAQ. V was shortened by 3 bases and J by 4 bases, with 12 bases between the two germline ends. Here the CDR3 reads CASSFREIRETQYF. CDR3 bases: TGTGCCAGCAGCTTTCGGGAGATACGAGAGACCCAGTACTTC.

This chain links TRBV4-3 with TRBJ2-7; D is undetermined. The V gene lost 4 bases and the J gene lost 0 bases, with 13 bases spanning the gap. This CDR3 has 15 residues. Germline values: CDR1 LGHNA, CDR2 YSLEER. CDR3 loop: CASSLTDRSSYEQYF. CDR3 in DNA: TGCGCCAGCAGCCTTACCGACCGGAGCTCCTACGAGCAGTACTTC.

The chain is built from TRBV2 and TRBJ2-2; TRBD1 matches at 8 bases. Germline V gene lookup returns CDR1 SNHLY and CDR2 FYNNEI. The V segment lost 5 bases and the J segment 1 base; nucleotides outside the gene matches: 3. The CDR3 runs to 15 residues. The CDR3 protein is CASSRGTGNTGELFF. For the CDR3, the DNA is TGTGCCAGCAGTCGCGGGACAGGGAACACCGGGGAGCTGTTTTTT.

This CDR3 reads CASSFGLAGSTDTQYF. The DNA of the CDR3 is TGTGCCAGCAGTTTCGGACTAGCGGGGAGCACAGATACGCAGTATTTT. This chain uses TRBV6-6 with TRBJ2-3, with 12 bases fitting TRBD2. Germline V CDR1 and CDR2: MNHNY, SVGAGI (reference sequence). V lost 4 bases to trimming and J lost 0 bases; unmatched junction nucleotides: 2. CDR3 size: 16 residues.

CDR3 sequence reads: CAISDTGNEQFF. The CDR3 DNA follows: TGTGCCATCAGTGATACAGGCAATGAGCAGTTCTTC. J is TRBJ2-1 and V is TRBV10-3; TRBD1 might be the D (5 bases). Trimming stripped 3 bases from V and 6 bases from J, with 6 bases between. This CDR3 spans 12 amino acids. In germline, CDR1 is ENHRY, CDR2 SYGVKD.

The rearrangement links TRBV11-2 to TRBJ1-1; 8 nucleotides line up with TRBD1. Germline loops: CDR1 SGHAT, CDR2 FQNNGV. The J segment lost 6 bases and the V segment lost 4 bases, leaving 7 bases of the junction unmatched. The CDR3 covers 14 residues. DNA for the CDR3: TGTGCCAGCAGCTCGATACAGACAGGGGCTGAAGCTTTCTTT. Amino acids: CASSSIQTGAEAFF.

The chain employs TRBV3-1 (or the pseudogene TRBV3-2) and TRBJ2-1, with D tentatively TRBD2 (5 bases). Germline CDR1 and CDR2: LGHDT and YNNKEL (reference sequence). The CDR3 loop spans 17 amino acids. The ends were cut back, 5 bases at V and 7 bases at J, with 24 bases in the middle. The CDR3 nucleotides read TGTGCCAGCAGCTACAAGATTGGAGGTGGGCCTCGGAATGAGCAGTTCTTC. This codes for CASSYKIGGGPRNEQFF.

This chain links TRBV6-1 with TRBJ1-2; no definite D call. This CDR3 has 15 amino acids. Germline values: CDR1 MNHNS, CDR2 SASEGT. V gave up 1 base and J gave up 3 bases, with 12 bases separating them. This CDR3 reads CASSEGPTADYGYTF. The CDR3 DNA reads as TGTGCCAGCAGTGAAGGGCCTACAGCGGACTATGGCTACACCTTC.